These 26 T cell receptor beta chains originate from one sample sequenced in a study of cytomegalovirus exposure and HLA in healthy donors. PCR employed 60 Vbeta and 13 Jbeta primers. Measured with immunoSEQ multiplex PCR; TCRdb has only the in-frame clones, and not every one. The sample consists of 70,000 to 95,000 clones, roughly 76% of them appearing once. The specimen was PBMCs. The origin of the receptors is a woman in her twenties or thirties in good health and CMV-seronegative.

The chain joins TRBV5-1 to TRBJ2-7, with 7 bases lining up with TRBD2. Per germline, CDR1 SGHRS and CDR2 YFSETQ. The CDR3 spans 14 residues. With V trimmed by 4 bases and J by 3 bases, 7 bases remained unmatched. The CDR3 loop reads CASSLGGDLYEQYF. DNA for the CDR3: TGCGCCAGCAGCCTGGGGGGGGACCTCTACGAGCAGTACTTC.

The CDR3 DNA reads TGTGCCAGCAGTGCACAGGGGGGTACGGCCTACGAGCAGTACTTC. As protein: CASSAQGGTAYEQYF. The chain has TRBV2 and TRBJ2-7, with 8 positions matching TRBD1. Germline V gene sequence: CDR1 SNHLY, CDR2 FYNNEI. V was pared by 4 bases and J by 2 bases, with 7 bases of the junction left unmatched. The CDR3 sequence is 15 residues long. Full variable domain (outside the CDR3, taken from reference TRBV2 and TRBJ2-7): EPEVTQTPSHQVTQMGQEVILRCVPISNHLYFYWYRQILGQKVEFLVSFYNNEISEKSEIFDDQFSVERPDGSNFTLKIRSTKLEDSAMYFCASSAQGGTAYEQYFGPGTRLTVT.

The chain employs TRBV7-2 and TRBJ2-1; tentatively, D is TRBD1 (6 bases). Trimming pared 4 bases from V and 2 bases from J, leaving 12 bases between. Germline CDR1 and CDR2: SGHTA and FQGNSA. The CDR3 runs 15 residues. The CDR3 reads CASSSYRDPYNEQFF. The CDR3 bases are TGTGCCAGCAGCTCATACAGGGACCCCTACAATGAGCAGTTCTTC.

The rearrangement links TRBV27 to TRBJ1-2; 11 bases line up with TRBD1. Looked up from germline, CDR1 is MNHEY and CDR2 is SMNVEV (reference sequence). This CDR3 has 15 amino acids. Trimming took 4 bases from V and 5 from J; bases not matched to a gene: 6. The CDR3 coding sequence is TGTGCCAGCAGTTACGGACAGGGGGCGAGGTATGGCTACACCTTC. Translation: CASSYGQGARYGYTF.

The V gene is TRBV7-9, the J gene TRBJ1-3; no clear D gene. Germline V gives CDR1 SEHNR, CDR2 FQNEAQ (reference sequence). This CDR3 has 15 amino acids. V was shortened by 1 base and J by 4 bases, with 11 bases between the two germline ends. CDR3 sequence reads: CASSLDLGDGNTIYF. Written as DNA, the CDR3 is TGTGCCAGCAGCTTAGATCTGGGAGACGGAAACACCATATATTTT.

This clone is a singleton in its sample. The J gene is TRBJ2-3, the V gene TRBV12-5; a possible D gene is TRBD1 (5 bases). V dropped 6 bases and J dropped 6 bases, with 16 bases sitting between them. CDR1 LGHNT and CDR2 FRNRAP come from the germline V gene. This CDR3 contains 14 residues. As DNA, the CDR3 is TGTGCTAGTGGCTACAGGAGACCCGATGATACGCAGTATTTT. Its translation: CASGYRRPDDTQYF. The full variable domain, its missing parts supplied by reference TRBV12-5 and TRBJ2-3, is DARVTQTPRHKVTEMGQEVTMRCQPILGHNTVFWYRQTMMQGLELLAYFRNRAPLDDSGMPKDRFSAEMPDATLATLKIQPSEPRDSAVYFCASGYRRPDDTQYFGPGTRLTVL.

The V call is TRBV28, the J call TRBJ2-5, with 10 bases matching TRBD2. Germline V gives CDR1 MDHEN, CDR2 SYDVKM. The CDR3 is made up of 16 amino acids. V lost 6 bases and J lost 3; bases outside the gene matches: 10. CDR3 bases: TGTGCCAGCAGAACCTTCGGGACTAGCGATGAAGAGACCCAGTACTTC. Its protein product is CASRTFGTSDEETQYF.

This clone has a single count. For the CDR3, the DNA is TGCGCCAGCACAAGTTTTAGCGGGACTACCTACGAGCAGTACTTC. This sequence encodes CASTSFSGTTYEQYF. The genes are TRBV5-1 and TRBJ2-7, with TRBD2 matching over 8 bases. V lost 6 bases and J lost 2; bases outside the gene matches: 10. The CDR3 loop spans 15 amino acids. CDR1 SGHRS and CDR2 YFSETQ come from the germline V gene. Full variable domain (outside the CDR3, taken from reference TRBV5-1 and TRBJ2-7): KAGVTQTPRYLIKTRGQQVTLSCSPISGHRSVSWYQQTPGQGLQFLFEYFSETQRNKGNFPGRFSGRQFSNSRSEMNVSTLELGDSALYLCASTSFSGTTYEQYFGPGTRLTVT.

The chain recombines TRBV18 with TRBJ2-2; possible D gene TRBD1, 6 bases. The CDR3 runs 16 residues. V was clipped by 4 bases and J by 0 bases, with 12 bases between them. Germline loops: CDR1 KGHSH, CDR2 LQKENI. For the CDR3, the DNA is TGTGCCAGCTCACTCAAGACAGGCCCGAACACCGGGGAGCTGTTTTTT. It translates to CASSLKTGPNTGELFF.

The J gene is TRBJ2-1, the V gene TRBV15; TRBD2 agrees at 12 bases. V was clipped by 0 bases and J by 0 bases; unmatched bases: 9. This CDR3 spans 20 amino acids. Germline V gene lookup returns CDR1 LNHNV and CDR2 YYDKDF (reference sequence). CDR3 nucleotides: TGTGCCACCAGCAGAGATACCGGACTAGCGGGATCGAGCTCCTACAATGAGCAGTTCTTC. This sequence encodes CATSRDTGLAGSSSYNEQFF.

The chain links TRBV5-1 to TRBJ1-1; D remains ambiguous. The CDR3 consists of 13 residues. Germline CDR1 SGHRS, CDR2 YFSETQ. V gave up 0 bases and J gave up 4 bases, with 7 bases separating them. The DNA for the CDR3 is TGCGCCAGCAGCTTGGAAGGAGGCACTGAAGCTTTCTTT. Its translation: CASSLEGGTEAFF. Using reference TRBV5-1 and TRBJ1-1 for the parts outside the CDR3, the full variable domain is KAGVTQTPRYLIKTRGQQVTLSCSPISGHRSVSWYQQTPGQGLQFLFEYFSETQRNKGNFPGRFSGRQFSNSRSEMNVSTLELGDSALYLCASSLEGGTEAFFGQGTRLTVV.

V gene TRBV14 combines with J gene TRBJ2-1; 8 bases are shared with TRBD1. CDR3 length: 15 amino acids. Losses at the gene ends were 0 bases for V and 10 bases for J; bases not matched to a gene: 8. Germline V gene data show CDR1 as SGHDN and CDR2 as FVKESK. DNA of the CDR3: TGTGCCAGCAGCCAAGAATTGACAGGGGCTAGGGAGCAGTTCTTC. Translation: CASSQELTGAREQFF.

The chain combines TRBV18 with TRBJ1-3; 7 bases agree with TRBD1. The CDR3 totals 16 residues. Per the germline V gene, CDR1 is KGHSH and CDR2 is LQKENI. Unmatched junction bases numbered 8, after V lost 3 bases and J lost 3 bases. The CDR3 bases are TGTGCCAGCTCACCCGCTATGGGACAGCTTGGAAACACCATATATTTT. It codes for CASSPAMGQLGNTIYF.

The chain links TRBV4-2 to TRBJ2-7, with 8 bases aligning to TRBD2. CDR3 length equals 16 residues. Germline V CDR1 and CDR2: LGHNA, YNFKEQ. V gave up 4 bases and J gave up 3 bases; unmatched junction bases: 11. CDR3 in amino acids: CASSRPSPGGGYEQYF. CDR3 nucleotides: TGTGCCAGCAGCCGCCCCAGTCCGGGGGGGGGCTACGAGCAGTACTTC.

The rearrangement uses TRBV4-1 and TRBJ1-3; 7 nucleotides match TRBD1. The trim removed 1 base at V and 3 bases at J, leaving 9 bases unmatched. The CDR3 loop spans 17 amino acids. The germline CDR1 and CDR2 sequences are MGHRA and YSYEKL. The CDR3 DNA is TGCGCCAGCAGCCAAGGGCCCCTCCGGACAGGTGGAAACACCATATATTTT. Protein sequence: CASSQGPLRTGGNTIYF.

The rearrangement links TRBV28 to TRBJ2-1; unclear D gene. With 3 bases removed from V and 1 base from J, the gap between germline ends came to 10 bases. Germline V gene data show CDR1 as MDHEN and CDR2 as SYDVKM. This CDR3 is built from 15 residues. CDR3 loop: CASSLGRFSYNEQFF. The CDR3 nucleotides are TGTGCCAGCAGTTTGGGCCGCTTTTCCTACAATGAGCAGTTCTTC.

The J gene is TRBJ2-5, the V gene TRBV5-6; no firm D call. Germline lookup yields CDR1 SGHDT and CDR2 YYEEEE. The ends were cut back, 4 bases at V and 2 bases at J, with 3 bases in the middle. This CDR3 comprises 11 residues. CDR3 sequence reads: CASSLQETQYF. CDR3 sequence (DNA): TGTGCCAGCAGCCTGCAAGAGACCCAGTACTTC.

CDR3 sequence reads: CASSQRASGEQYF. Here the CDR3 DNA reads TGTGCCAGCAGTCAGCGGGCTAGCGGCGAGCAGTACTTC. This chain connects TRBV6-5 to TRBJ2-7; 7 bases agree with TRBD2. Looked up from germline, CDR1 is MNHEY and CDR2 is SVGAGI. The CDR3 length is 13 residues. V trimming: 5 bases; J trimming: 6 bases; junction bases outside the gene matches: 7.

About this clone itself: One end of the junction varies from germline; a read error may be responsible. This rearrangement joins TRBV9 to TRBJ1-2; D remains ambiguous. Germline assignment: CDR1 SGDLS and CDR2 YYNGEE. The CDR3 is 12 residues long. The CDR3 nucleotides are TGTGCCAGCAGCGGGCCCGCCGGGAACACCAGCTTC. Its protein product is CASSGPAGNTSF.

The chain joins TRBV30 to TRBJ2-7, with 12 bases lining up with TRBD2. This CDR3 has 16 residues. The junction had 4 bases not matched to a gene; V was cut back by 1 base and J by 0 bases. Germline V lookup: CDR1 GTSNPN, CDR2 SVGIG (reference sequence). The CDR3 protein is CAWSGTSGTSSYEQYF. In DNA form, the CDR3 reads TGTGCCTGGAGTGGGACTAGCGGGACGAGCTCCTACGAGCAGTACTTC.

Judged by abundance, this clone is medium-sized. V usage is TRBV9 and J usage is TRBJ1-4, with D uncertain. Trimming cost V 1 base and J 10 bases, with 14 bases left between them. Germline CDR1 is SGDLS and CDR2 is YYNGEE. This CDR3 comprises 14 residues. The CDR3 DNA sequence: TGTGCCAGCAGCGTAAGTCAGACCCGAGGAAAACTGTTTTTT. The encoded protein is CASSVSQTRGKLFF.

This chain connects TRBV23-1 to TRBJ2-7, with 7 bases identical to TRBD2. TRBV23-1 is given ORF status, its function remaining uncertain. The length of the CDR3 is 17 residues. The V segment lost 3 bases and the J segment 3 bases; nucleotides outside the gene matches: 14. This CDR3 is CASSHRGGSGRHYEQYF. DNA for the CDR3: TGCGCCAGCAGTCACCGCGGAGGTAGCGGGCGCCACTACGAGCAGTACTTC.

The chain recombines TRBV4-3 with TRBJ1-2, with TRBD1 as a possible D gene (5 bases). Trimming stripped 1 base from V and 7 bases from J, with 7 bases between. CDR1 and CDR2 from the germline V gene are LGHNA and YSLEER. CDR3 length: 12 residues. The chain's CDR3 is CASSQGQGGYTF. As DNA, the CDR3 is TGCGCCAGCAGCCAAGGGCAGGGTGGCTACACCTTC.

This CDR3 reads CSVESGFWGKETQYF. CDR3 in DNA: TGCAGCGTTGAAAGCGGGTTCTGGGGGAAAGAGACCCAGTACTTC. The chain joins TRBV29-1 to TRBJ2-5; the D gene is possibly TRBD2 (6 bases). Germline values: CDR1 SQVTM, CDR2 ANQGSEA. This CDR3 is 15 amino acids long. Trimming cost V 2 bases and J 3 bases, with 16 bases left between them.

The chain uses TRBV5-4 and TRBJ2-2; possibly TRBD2 for D (5 bases). Germline V lookup: CDR1 SGHNT, CDR2 YYREEE (reference sequence). Trimming stripped 4 bases from V and 1 base from J, with 11 bases between. The CDR3 sequence is 15 residues long. The chain's CDR3 is CASSLDLLNTGELFF. CDR3 bases: TGTGCCAGCAGCCTGGACTTGCTGAACACCGGGGAGCTGTTTTTT.

The DNA of the CDR3 is TGTGCCAGCAGCGCCAGACTTAGCAATCAGCCCCAGCATTTT. Translation gives CASSARLSNQPQHF. The genes are TRBV9 and TRBJ1-5; D remains ambiguous. The germline gives CDR1 SGDLS, CDR2 YYNGEE. The germline V and J ends were trimmed by 3 bases and 0 bases, with 7 bases remaining between them. The CDR3 loop spans 14 amino acids.